This entry concerns a single T cell receptor (beta chain). The CDR3 extends over 13 amino acids. Trimming took 8 bases from V and 6 from J, leaving 16 bases between them. From germline, CDR1 is LNHDA and CDR2 SQIVND (reference sequence). These data belong to a study of blood T cell repertoires in COVID-19. The data were produced by immunoSEQ multiplex PCR, yet TCRdb's version contains in-frame clones alone and is incomplete. The sample gives roughly 330,000 clones, 80% to 90% of which show up once; about 5% is in the top ten. Sequencing was performed on PBMCs or T cells enriched from blood (not recorded which). This chain links TRBV19 with TRBJ1-2, with D perhaps TRBD1 (5 bases). This clonotype was sampled from a woman aged 25-40 years who had recovered from COVID-19. The CDR3 DNA follows: TGTGCCAGTTACTCAGGGAATCACGATGGCTACACCTTC. Translation: CASYSGNHDGYTF.